The 22 T cell receptor beta chains in this list originate from one sample, sequenced in a study of blood T cell repertoires in COVID-19. Generated by immunoSEQ multiplex PCR, the TCRdb table keeps only in-frame clones and is missing some. The sample includes roughly 570,000 clones, approximately 91% of them seen just once. Specimen: peripheral blood. All receptors derive from a woman in her forties or fifties with COVID-19, enrolled during active disease.

The V call is TRBV5-1, the J call TRBJ2-1; D unclear. Germline CDR1 is SGHRS and CDR2 is YFSETQ. The CDR3 is 13 residues long. Trimming took off 5 bases at V and 6 bases at J, with 12 bases between the two ends. DNA for the CDR3: TGCGCCAGCAGGAAGAACTTACTCAATGAGCAGTTCTTC. It codes for CASRKNLLNEQFF. The variable domain in full, with the rest retrieved from reference TRBV5-1 and TRBJ2-1, is KAGVTQTPRYLIKTRGQQVTLSCSPISGHRSVSWYQQTPGQGLQFLFEYFSETQRNKGNFPGRFSGRQFSNSRSEMNVSTLELGDSALYLCASRKNLLNEQFFGPGTRLTVL.

This chain joins TRBV5-6 and TRBJ1-2; D unresolved. This CDR3 spans 14 amino acids. V was shortened by 0 bases and J by 2 bases, with 8 bases between the two germline ends. CDR1 and CDR2 from the germline V gene are SGHDT and YYEEEE. CDR3 sequence reads: CASSLGQRNYGYTF. The CDR3 DNA reads as TGTGCCAGCAGCTTGGGACAACGGAACTATGGCTACACCTTC.

With respect to this clone: This sample includes further DNA sequences coding for the same CDR3. The rearrangement uses TRBV18 and TRBJ1-1; 11 bases are shared with TRBD1. The CDR3 loop spans 14 amino acids. J gave up 3 bases and V 4 bases, and 1 base lay outside the gene matches. Germline CDR1 and CDR2: KGHSH and LQKENI. The CDR3: CASSLGQGDTEAFF. Here the CDR3 DNA reads TGTGCCAGCTCACTGGGACAGGGGGACACTGAAGCTTTCTTT.

This chain links TRBV19 with TRBJ1-1; weak D call: TRBD1 (6 bases). Trimming took 8 bases from V and 0 from J, leaving 13 bases between them. This CDR3 has 14 amino acids. Germline V lookup: CDR1 LNHDA, CDR2 SQIVND (reference sequence). CDR3 in amino acids: CASSLRGLNTEAFF. Written as DNA, the CDR3 is TGTGCCAGTTCTCTGCGGGGGCTGAACACTGAAGCTTTCTTT.

The chain employs TRBV11-2 and TRBJ1-1, with TRBD1 as a possible D gene (5 bases). Germline V gene lookup returns CDR1 SGHAT and CDR2 FQNNGV. The CDR3 has 15 amino acids. V was trimmed by 3 bases and J by 5 bases, leaving 16 bases between them. The CDR3 region has the DNA TGTGCCAGCAGCTTCCAGAGGGGAGGGTGGACTGAAGCTTTCTTT. Protein sequence: CASSFQRGGWTEAFF.

V is TRBV9 and J is TRBJ1-4; D remains ambiguous. Between the trimmed V and J ends, which lost 7 bases and 10 bases, there was a span of 14 bases. The CDR3 totals 12 residues. CDR1 and CDR2 (germline): SGDLS, YYNGEE. The CDR3 nucleotides read TGTGCCAGCGATTCGGGGTCCGGAAAACTGTTTTTT. This gives the protein CASDSGSGKLFF.

The rearrangement joins TRBV13 to TRBJ2-1, with a tentative D call TRBD1 (6 bases). V dropped 5 bases and J dropped 3 bases, with 11 bases sitting between them. CDR3 size: 14 residues. CDR1 is PRHDT, CDR2 FYEKMQ, per germline (reference sequence). CDR3 bases: TGTGCCAGCAGCCCCGAGGGGGTCTACAATGAGCAGTTCTTC. Protein: CASSPEGVYNEQFF.

The rearrangement joins TRBV27 to TRBJ1-1, with TRBD1 as a possible D gene (6 bases). This CDR3 comprises 13 residues. Germline-derived CDR1 and CDR2 are MNHEY and SMNVEV (reference sequence). With 6 bases removed from V and 5 bases from J, the gap between germline ends came to 13 bases. The CDR3 reads CASRQGIYTEAFF. The DNA for the CDR3 is TGTGCCAGCAGGCAGGGGATTTATACTGAAGCTTTCTTT.

V gene TRBV18 combines with J gene TRBJ1-5, with D possibly being TRBD1 (5 bases). Germline CDR1 KGHSH, CDR2 LQKENI. The CDR3 is 14 amino acids. V lost 3 bases and J 3 bases, leaving 9 bases between the germline ends. This CDR3 is CASSPSGDNQPQHF. CDR3 in DNA: TGTGCCAGCTCACCGTCGGGGGACAATCAGCCCCAGCATTTT. Drawing the rest from reference TRBV18 and TRBJ1-5, the complete variable domain is NAGVMQNPRHLVRRRGQEARLRCSPMKGHSHVYWYRQLPEEGLKFMVYLQKENIIDESGMPKERFSAEFPKEGPSILRIQQVVRGDSAAYFCASSPSGDNQPQHFGDGTRLSIL.

This clone has more than one count but fewer than ten. The chain couples TRBV2 to TRBJ1-5; D remains unclear. This CDR3 is 13 amino acids long. The germline CDR1 and CDR2 sequences are SNHLY and FYNNEI. V shed 5 bases and J shed 3 bases, with 8 bases lying between them. Here the CDR3 reads CASSPSLNQPQHF. Written as DNA, the CDR3 is TGTGCCAGCAGTCCTTCTCTCAATCAGCCCCAGCATTTT.

The chain uses TRBV19 and TRBJ2-3, with D possibly being TRBD1 (5 bases). V was pared by 5 bases and J by 6 bases, with 18 bases between. The CDR3 totals 15 residues. From germline, CDR1 is LNHDA and CDR2 SQIVND (reference sequence). The CDR3 spells CASSRRVLPGDTQYF. Written as DNA, the CDR3 is TGTGCCAGTAGTCGCAGGGTTCTCCCTGGTGATACGCAGTATTTT.

The V gene is TRBV18, the J gene TRBJ1-2; possibly TRBD1 for D (5 bases). V lost 2 bases, J lost 5 bases, and 15 bases lay in between. The CDR3 extends over 15 amino acids. Germline V CDR1 and CDR2: KGHSH, LQKENI. The CDR3, as DNA: TGTGCCAGCTCACCATTACAGGAGTCTTGGTATGGCTACACCTTC. The encoded protein is CASSPLQESWYGYTF.

The chain uses TRBV14 and TRBJ1-1; 8 bases are shared with TRBD1. CDR1 is SGHDN and CDR2 is FVKESK in the germline V gene. The CDR3 extends over 14 amino acids. V lost 4 bases and J lost 1; bases outside the gene matches: 2. CDR3 coding DNA: TGTGCCAGCAGCCTCGGGACAGGGAACACTGAAGCTTTCTTT. This gives the protein CASSLGTGNTEAFF.

This clone was found a few times. The V call is TRBV28, the J call TRBJ1-5; D is perhaps TRBD1 (5 bases). The CDR3 length is 16 residues. V lost 4 bases and J 1 base, leaving 14 bases between the germline ends. Germline-derived CDR1 and CDR2 are MDHEN and SYDVKM. This CDR3 reads CASSSGGGGSNQPQHF. The CDR3 DNA follows: TGTGCCAGCAGTTCTGGAGGTGGGGGGAGCAATCAGCCCCAGCATTTT.

This chain joins TRBV23-1 and TRBJ1-1; D ambiguous. TRBV23-1 is known as an ORF, though its function is uncertain. This CDR3 has 17 amino acids. Trimming removed 0 bases at V and 4 bases at J, with 18 bases between. Written as DNA, the CDR3 is TGCGCCAGCAGTCAATCATTGGAGATCGTCTTGAGCACTGAAGCTTTCTTT. Protein: CASSQSLEIVLSTEAFF.

The rearrangement links TRBV7-9 to TRBJ1-2, with D possibly matching TRBD1 (6 bases). CDR1 is SEHNR and CDR2 is FQNEAQ in the germline V gene (reference sequence). V was cut by 2 bases and J by 0 bases, with 22 bases left in between. This CDR3 is 19 amino acids long. In nucleotides, the CDR3 is TGTGCCAGCAGCTTAACTCCGGGACACGGAACCACAACTAACTATGGCTACACCTTC. Protein sequence: CASSLTPGHGTTTNYGYTF.

The J gene is TRBJ2-1, the V gene TRBV24-1; possible D gene TRBD1, 6 bases. Trimming took 0 bases from V and 5 from J, leaving 13 bases between them. In germline, CDR1 is KGHDR, CDR2 SFDVKD. The CDR3 has 16 amino acids. In nucleotides, the CDR3 is TGTGCCACCAGTGATTTGGGGCAGGGGAAACACAATGAGCAGTTCTTC. It specifies CATSDLGQGKHNEQFF.

This clone was seen just once. Other DNA sequences in this specimen translate into the identical CDR3. V is TRBV29-1 and J is TRBJ1-2; D is undetermined. The CDR3 is made up of 12 amino acids. V was trimmed by 3 bases and J by 0 bases, leaving 5 bases between them. Germline assignment: CDR1 SQVTM and CDR2 ANQGSEA. CDR3 region: CSVEAANYGYTF. In DNA, the CDR3 is TGCAGCGTTGAGGCGGCTAACTATGGCTACACCTTC.

The chain couples TRBV7-9 to TRBJ1-2; 7 positions match TRBD1. Germline V gives CDR1 SEHNR, CDR2 FQNEAQ (reference sequence). The CDR3 covers 14 residues. J was trimmed by 6 bases and V by 0 bases; bases with no gene match: 4. CDR3 region: CASSLAGGADGYTF. CDR3 nucleotides: TGTGCCAGCAGCTTAGCAGGGGGCGCTGATGGCTACACCTTC.

The chain employs TRBV30 and TRBJ2-2; the D gene is possibly TRBD1 (6 bases). This CDR3 is built from 12 residues. V was clipped by 4 bases and J by 7 bases, with 10 bases between them. Germline CDR1 and CDR2: GTSNPN and SVGIG (reference sequence). As DNA, the CDR3 is TGTGCCTGGAACAGGGAGATCGGGGAGCTGTTTTTT. As protein: CAWNREIGELFF.

V is TRBV20-1 and J is TRBJ2-1; the D gene is possibly TRBD1 (5 bases). The CDR3 contains 16 residues. CDR1 is DFQATT and CDR2 is SNEGSKA in the germline V gene (reference sequence). Trimming removed 3 bases at V and 4 bases at J, with 19 bases between. As DNA, the CDR3 is TGCAGTGCTAGTGGGGCAGGGCTTTATTCTTACAATGAGCAGTTCTTC. Amino acids: CSASGAGLYSYNEQFF.

J is TRBJ1-3 and V is TRBV10-3; TRBD1 matches at 10 bases. V lost 0 bases and J lost 4; bases outside the gene matches: 6. This CDR3 contains 17 residues. The V gene's germline CDR1 is ENHRY and CDR2 SYGVKD. CDR3 residues: CAISESETGGSGNTIYF. CDR3 DNA sequence: TGTGCCATCAGTGAGTCGGAGACAGGGGGCTCGGGAAACACCATATATTTT.